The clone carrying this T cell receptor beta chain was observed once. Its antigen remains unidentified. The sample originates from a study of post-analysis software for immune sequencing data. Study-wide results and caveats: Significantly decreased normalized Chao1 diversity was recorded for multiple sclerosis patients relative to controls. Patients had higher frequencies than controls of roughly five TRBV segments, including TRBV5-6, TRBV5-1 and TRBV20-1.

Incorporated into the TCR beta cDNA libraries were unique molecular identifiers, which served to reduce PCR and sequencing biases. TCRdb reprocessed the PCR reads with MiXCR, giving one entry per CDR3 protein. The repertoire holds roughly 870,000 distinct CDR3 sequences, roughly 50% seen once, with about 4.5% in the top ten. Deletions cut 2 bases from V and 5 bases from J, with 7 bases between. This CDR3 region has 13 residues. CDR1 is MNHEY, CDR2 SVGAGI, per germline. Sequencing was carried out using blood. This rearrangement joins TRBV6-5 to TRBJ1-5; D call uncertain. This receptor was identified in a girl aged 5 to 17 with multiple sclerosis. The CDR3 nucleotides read TGTGCCAGCAGTTACATTGCGGATCAGCCCCAGCATTTT. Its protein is CASSYIADQPQHF.